Listed here are 15 T cell receptor beta chains from one sample, sequenced in a study of blood T cell repertoires in COVID-19. Profiling relied on immunoSEQ multiplex PCR, and the TCRdb table lists in-frame clones only, not all of them. The repertoire consists of a few hundred thousand clones, with about 83% occurring once and the leading ten covering roughly 10%. Specimen: PBMCs or T cells enriched from blood (not recorded which). The receptors shown here come from a woman in her forties or fifties who had recovered from COVID-19.

The chain carries TRBV29-1 and TRBJ1-2; no clear D. The CDR3 extends over 13 amino acids. Trimming took 0 bases from V and 2 from J, leaving 7 bases between them. The germline V gene has CDR1 SQVTM and CDR2 ANQGSEA. The CDR3 DNA reads TGCAGCGTTGAAGATTGGCAGAACTATGGCTACACCTTC. This encodes CSVEDWQNYGYTF.

This sequence joins TRBV5-4 and TRBJ2-3; a weak D match, TRBD2 (5 bases). CDR3 length: 15 amino acids. Trimming took off 0 bases at V and 2 bases at J, with 10 bases between the two ends. Germline V lookup: CDR1 SGHNT, CDR2 YYREEE (reference sequence). DNA for the CDR3: TGTGCCAGCAGCTTGGAGAACCGGGACACAGATACGCAGTATTTT. This encodes CASSLENRDTDTQYF. Full variable domain (missing parts from reference TRBV5-4 and TRBJ2-3): ETGVTQSPTHLIKTRGQQVTLRCSSQSGHNTVSWYQQALGQGPQFIFQYYREEENGRGNFPPRFSGLQFPNYSSELNVNALELDDSALYLCASSLENRDTDTQYFGPGTRLTVL.

This chain links TRBV6-2 or TRBV6-3 with TRBJ2-3; the D gene is possibly TRBD2 (5 bases). Per germline, CDR1 MNHEY and CDR2 SVGEGT. The V gene lost 6 bases and the J gene lost 5 bases, with 18 bases spanning the gap. The CDR3 loop spans 15 amino acids. The CDR3 region has the DNA TGTGCCAGCAGCATACAAGACGGGATGATAGATACGCAGTATTTT. This codes for CASSIQDGMIDTQYF.

The chain employs TRBV3-1 (or the pseudogene TRBV3-2) and TRBJ1-1; tentatively, D is TRBD1 (6 bases). Looked up from germline, CDR1 is LGHDT and CDR2 is YNNKEL (reference sequence). The CDR3 is 19 residues long. Deletions cut 0 bases from V and 4 bases from J, with 24 bases between. This CDR3 is CASSQEAIISKGGGTEAFF. The CDR3 DNA follows: TGTGCCAGCAGCCAAGAAGCTATAATCTCTAAGGGGGGGGGCACTGAAGCTTTCTTT.

The rearrangement joins TRBV10-3 to TRBJ2-3; 9 nucleotides agree with TRBD1. The V gene end was trimmed by 3 bases and the J gene end by 2 bases; junction bases not matched to a gene: 6. The CDR3 runs 16 residues. Germline lookup yields CDR1 ENHRY and CDR2 SYGVKD. CDR3 DNA: TGTGCCATCAGTGACTATCACAGGGGGCTCACAGATACGCAGTATTTT. This gives the protein CAISDYHRGLTDTQYF.

This chain links TRBV29-1 with TRBJ1-1; 7 positions agree with TRBD1. CDR3 length equals 13 residues. Germline V CDR1 and CDR2: SQVTM, ANQGSEA. After removal of 6 bases from V and 0 bases from J, the junction contained 4 bases not matched to a gene. In DNA, the CDR3 is TGCAGCGTGGCGGGACAGATGAACACTGAAGCTTTCTTT. Amino acid sequence: CSVAGQMNTEAFF.

This sequence joins TRBV18 and TRBJ1-1; D call uncertain. This CDR3 has 12 amino acids. Germline V gives CDR1 KGHSH, CDR2 LQKENI. Trimming left V 8 bases short and J 1 base short, with 8 bases between. As DNA, the CDR3 is TGTGCCAGCACTCGACAGAACACTGAAGCTTTCTTT. Translation: CASTRQNTEAFF. The full variable domain, completed using reference TRBV18 and TRBJ1-1, is NAGVMQNPRHLVRRRGQEARLRCSPMKGHSHVYWYRQLPEEGLKFMVYLQKENIIDESGMPKERFSAEFPKEGPSILRIQQVVRGDSAAYFCASTRQNTEAFFGQGTRLTVV.

The CDR3 reads CASSINRAATEAFF. In nucleotides, the CDR3 is TGTGCCAGCAGCATAAACAGGGCCGCCACTGAAGCTTTCTTT. The V call is TRBV13, the J call TRBJ1-1, with D perhaps TRBD1 (6 bases). Germline values: CDR1 PRHDT, CDR2 FYEKMQ (reference sequence). The V and J ends lost 5 bases and 4 bases respectively, with 14 bases between them. CDR3 length: 14 residues.

The chain carries TRBV7-9 and TRBJ1-1; 9 nucleotides line up with TRBD1. V lost 5 bases, J lost 10 bases, and 8 bases stayed unmatched. From germline, CDR1 is SEHNR and CDR2 FQNEAQ (reference sequence). CDR3 length: 13 residues. The CDR3 sequence: CASSHTGTGLAFF. The DNA for the CDR3 is TGTGCCAGCAGCCACACCGGGACAGGGCTAGCTTTCTTT.

The chain couples TRBV5-1 to TRBJ2-1; 7 nucleotides match TRBD2. The CDR3 is 13 amino acids. The germline CDR1 and CDR2 sequences are SGHRS and YFSETQ. V shed 4 bases, J shed 4 bases, and the junction held 2 bases outside the gene matches. The CDR3 DNA sequence: TGCGCCAGCAGCCCCGGGGGGTACAATGAGCAGTTCTTC. This encodes CASSPGGYNEQFF.

In regard to this clone: The same CDR3 is also encoded by other DNA sequences in this sample. The chain carries TRBV30 and TRBJ1-5; D unclear. The germline V gene encodes CDR1 GTSNPN and CDR2 SVGIG (reference sequence). This CDR3 spans 13 amino acids. V lost 0 bases and J lost 2, with 5 bases in between. The CDR3 sequence: CAWSVRGNQPQHF. The CDR3 nucleotides are TGTGCCTGGAGTGTACGGGGCAATCAGCCCCAGCATTTT.

This chain connects TRBV6-5 to TRBJ2-2; D is possibly TRBD1 (6 bases). Germline assignment: CDR1 MNHEY and CDR2 SVGAGI. The CDR3 has 15 amino acids. V lost 5 bases, J lost 2 bases, and 12 bases lay in between. The CDR3 loop reads CASSRGQFNTGELFF. The DNA of the CDR3 is TGTGCCAGCAGTCGTGGACAGTTTAACACCGGGGAGCTGTTTTTT.

CDR3 DNA: TGTGCCAGCAGCTTAGCCGCCGCGGGACAGAAAAACACCGGGGAGCTGTTTTTT. This sequence encodes CASSLAAAGQKNTGELFF. The V gene is TRBV7-9, the J gene TRBJ2-2; D is perhaps TRBD1 (7 bases). The V end was cut by 0 bases, the J end by 2 bases, with 16 bases between. The CDR3 totals 18 residues. Germline CDR1 SEHNR, CDR2 FQNEAQ (reference sequence).

The chain employs TRBV2 and TRBJ2-7, with D hard to call. Germline values: CDR1 SNHLY, CDR2 FYNNEI. Trimming took off 2 bases at V and 6 bases at J, with 11 bases between the two ends. The CDR3 is made up of 13 amino acids. Here the CDR3 DNA reads TGTGCCAGCAGTGAAAGATACCCGGTCGAGCAGTACTTC. Translating gives CASSERYPVEQYF. The full variable domain, its missing parts supplied by reference TRBV2 and TRBJ2-7, is EPEVTQTPSHQVTQMGQEVILRCVPISNHLYFYWYRQILGQKVEFLVSFYNNEISEKSEIFDDQFSVERPDGSNFTLKIRSTKLEDSAMYFCASSERYPVEQYFGPGTRLTVT.

This chain uses TRBV6-8 with TRBJ1-4; 10 bases match TRBD1. The V and J ends lost 2 bases and 6 bases, in that order; junction bases with no gene match: 6. The CDR3 runs to 16 residues. From germline, CDR1 is MNHGY and CDR2 SAAAGT. The CDR3 reads CASSYRQGAMDEKLFF. The CDR3 region has the DNA TGTGCCAGCAGTTACCGACAGGGGGCGATGGATGAAAAACTGTTTTTT.